This T cell receptor (beta chain) was observed in a study of T cell responses to AZD1222 COVID-19 vaccine. Study information: Second doses were pooled across both intervals (about 4 or about 12 weeks). Findings and limits, study-wide: Elevations in Spike-specific TCR breadth and depth followed administration of two AZD1222 doses. Donors were largely white British and mainly female; clonal diversity was possibly underestimated. Unmutated regions of variants are reportedly targeted by nearly half of spike-specific TCRs.

V lost 7 bases and J 2 bases, leaving 9 bases between the germline ends. This CDR3 comprises 13 residues. Clones were read by immunoSEQ multiplex PCR, and TCRdb kept only the in-frame ones, dropping some. The table has approximately 120,000 clones, 80% to 95% seen once; the top ten hold about 3.1%. On this clone: The antigen remains unidentified.

The receptor was isolated from an adult in good health. The gene calls are TRBV12-3 or TRBV12-4 and TRBJ1-5; D call uncertain. This material consisted of peripheral blood, taken on day 0 of AZD1222 vaccination. CDR3 residues: CASTLGGNQPQHF. The CDR3 coding sequence is TGTGCCAGCACCCTTGGGGGCAATCAGCCCCAGCATTTT.